This TCR beta chain was captured in a study of Ad26.COV2.S vaccination and SARS-CoV-2 variants. Whole-study context: Administration of Ad26.COV2.S was intramuscular, either once or twice 56 days apart.

Comments on this clone: Its matching antigen is unknown.

The treatment here: about 20 received Ad26.COV2.S at low or high dose, single or two shots; roughly 5 received placebo; per-sample allocation not given. Sampling occurred on day 63 after the first vaccine or placebo injection. Points from the study as a whole: Vaccine and placebo recipients had similar non-spike TCR breadth.

Generated by immunoSEQ multiplex PCR, the TCRdb table keeps only in-frame clones and is missing some. The data contain about 400,000 clones, about 88% of them singletons. The length of the CDR3 is 16 residues. V lost 5 bases to trimming and J lost 1 base; unmatched junction nucleotides: 8. The germline CDR1 and CDR2 sequences are LGHDT and YNNKEL (reference sequence). The clonotype was recovered from a person aged 18-65 years who received the Ad26.COV2.S COVID-19 vaccine or a placebo. The J gene is TRBJ1-1, the V gene TRBV3-1 (or the pseudogene TRBV3-2), with TRBD1 identical over 9 bases. The input for sequencing was peripheral blood, taken in a trial of Ad26.COV2.S vaccine versus placebo. This chain's CDR3 is CASSSYRGQGNTEAFF. In nucleotides, the CDR3 is TGTGCCAGCAGCAGTTACAGGGGGCAGGGGAACACTGAAGCTTTCTTT.